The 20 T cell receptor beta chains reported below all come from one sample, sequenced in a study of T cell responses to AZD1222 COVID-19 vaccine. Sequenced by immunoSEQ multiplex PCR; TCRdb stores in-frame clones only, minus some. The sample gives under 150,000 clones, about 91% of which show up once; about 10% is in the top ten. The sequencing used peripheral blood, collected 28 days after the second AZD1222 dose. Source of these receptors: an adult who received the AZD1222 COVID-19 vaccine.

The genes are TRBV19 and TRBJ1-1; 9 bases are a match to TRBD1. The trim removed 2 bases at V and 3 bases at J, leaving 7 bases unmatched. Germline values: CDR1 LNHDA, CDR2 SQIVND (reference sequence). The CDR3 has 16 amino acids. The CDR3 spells CASSIWGTGKDTEAFF. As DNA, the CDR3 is TGTGCCAGTAGTATATGGGGGACAGGGAAGGACACTGAAGCTTTCTTT. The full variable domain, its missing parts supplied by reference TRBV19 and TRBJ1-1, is DGGITQSPKYLFRKEGQNVTLSCEQNLNHDAMYWYRQDPGQGLRLIYYSQIVNDFQKGDIAEGYSVSREKKESFPLTVTSAQKNPTAFYLCASSIWGTGKDTEAFFGQGTRLTVV.

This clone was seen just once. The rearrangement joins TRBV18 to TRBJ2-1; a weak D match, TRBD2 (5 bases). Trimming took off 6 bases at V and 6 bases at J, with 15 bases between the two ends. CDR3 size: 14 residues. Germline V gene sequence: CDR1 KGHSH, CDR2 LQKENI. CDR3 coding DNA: TGTGCCAGCTCCCCCGGGGAGCAATTCAATGAGCAGTTCTTC. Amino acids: CASSPGEQFNEQFF. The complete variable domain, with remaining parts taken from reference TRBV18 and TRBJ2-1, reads NAGVMQNPRHLVRRRGQEARLRCSPMKGHSHVYWYRQLPEEGLKFMVYLQKENIIDESGMPKERFSAEFPKEGPSILRIQQVVRGDSAAYFCASSPGEQFNEQFFGPGTRLTVL.

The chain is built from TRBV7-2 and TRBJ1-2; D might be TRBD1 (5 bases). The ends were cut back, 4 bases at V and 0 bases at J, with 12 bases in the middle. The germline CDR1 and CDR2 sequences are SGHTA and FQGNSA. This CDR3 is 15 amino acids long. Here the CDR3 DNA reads TGTGCCAGCAGCTCCCGCAGGGAAGCTAACTATGGCTACACCTTC. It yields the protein CASSSRREANYGYTF. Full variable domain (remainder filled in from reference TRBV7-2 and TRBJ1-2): GAGVSQSPSNKVTEKGKDVELRCDPISGHTALYWYRQSLGQGLEFLIYFQGNSAPDKSGLPSDRFSAERTGGSVSTLTIQRTQQEDSAVYLCASSSRREANYGYTFGSGTRLTVV.

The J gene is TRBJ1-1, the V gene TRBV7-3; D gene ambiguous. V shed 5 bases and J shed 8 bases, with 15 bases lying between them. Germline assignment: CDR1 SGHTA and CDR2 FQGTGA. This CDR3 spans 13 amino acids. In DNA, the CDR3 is TGTGCCAGCAGCCAACCCGGGGTGTCGGAAGCTTTCTTT. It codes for CASSQPGVSEAFF. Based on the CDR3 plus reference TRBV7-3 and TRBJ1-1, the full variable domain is GAGVSQTPSNKVTEKGKYVELRCDPISGHTALYWYRQSLGQGPEFLIYFQGTGAADDSGLPNDRFFAVRPEGSVSTLKIQRTERGDSAVYLCASSQPGVSEAFFGQGTRLTVV.

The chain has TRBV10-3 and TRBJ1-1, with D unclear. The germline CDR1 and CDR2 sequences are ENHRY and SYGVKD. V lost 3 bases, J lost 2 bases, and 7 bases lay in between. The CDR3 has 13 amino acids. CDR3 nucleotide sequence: TGTGCCATCAGTGAAAGGGAAAACACTGAAGCTTTCTTT. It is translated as CAISERENTEAFF.

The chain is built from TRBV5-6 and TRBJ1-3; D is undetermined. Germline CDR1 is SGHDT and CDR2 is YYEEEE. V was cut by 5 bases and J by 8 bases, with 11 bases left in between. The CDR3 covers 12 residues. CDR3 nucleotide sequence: TGTGCCAGCAGTCACCGATGGGACACCATATATTTT. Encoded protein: CASSHRWDTIYF. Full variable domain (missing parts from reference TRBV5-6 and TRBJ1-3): DAGVTQSPTHLIKTRGQQVTLRCSPKSGHDTVSWYQQALGQGPQFIFQYYEEEERQRGNFPDRFSGHQFPNYSSELNVNALLLGDSALYLCASSHRWDTIYFGEGSWLTVV.

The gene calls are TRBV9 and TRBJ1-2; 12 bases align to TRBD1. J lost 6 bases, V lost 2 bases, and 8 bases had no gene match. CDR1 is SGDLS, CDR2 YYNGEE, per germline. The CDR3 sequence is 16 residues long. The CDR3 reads CASSVTGQGANDGYTF. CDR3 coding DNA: TGTGCCAGCAGCGTCACGGGACAGGGGGCTAATGATGGCTACACCTTC.

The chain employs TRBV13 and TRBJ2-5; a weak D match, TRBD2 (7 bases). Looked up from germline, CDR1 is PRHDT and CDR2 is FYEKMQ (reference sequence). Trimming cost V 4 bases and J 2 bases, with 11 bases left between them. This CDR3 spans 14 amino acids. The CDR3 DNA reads TGTGCCAGCAGCTCCCGGGGGGCTCAAGAGACCCAGTACTTC. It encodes CASSSRGAQETQYF.

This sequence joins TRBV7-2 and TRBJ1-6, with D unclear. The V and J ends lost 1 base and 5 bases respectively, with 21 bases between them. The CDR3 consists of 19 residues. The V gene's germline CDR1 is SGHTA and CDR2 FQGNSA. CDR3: CASSLVPGSTAPDNSPLHF. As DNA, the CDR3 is TGTGCCAGCAGCTTAGTTCCAGGATCTACCGCCCCCGATAATTCACCCCTCCACTTT.

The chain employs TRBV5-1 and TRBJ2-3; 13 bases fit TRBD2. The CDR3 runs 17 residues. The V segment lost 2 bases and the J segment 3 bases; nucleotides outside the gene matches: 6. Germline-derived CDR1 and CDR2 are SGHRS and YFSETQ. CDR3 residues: CASSLGLTSGRTDTQYF. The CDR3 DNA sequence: TGCGCCAGCAGCTTAGGTCTGACTAGCGGGAGGACAGATACGCAGTATTTT.

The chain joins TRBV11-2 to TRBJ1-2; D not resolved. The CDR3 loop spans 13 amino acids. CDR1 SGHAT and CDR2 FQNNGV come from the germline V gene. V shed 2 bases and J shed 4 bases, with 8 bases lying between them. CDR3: CASSLSQVYGYTF. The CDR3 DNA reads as TGTGCCAGCAGCTTAAGCCAGGTCTATGGCTACACCTTC.

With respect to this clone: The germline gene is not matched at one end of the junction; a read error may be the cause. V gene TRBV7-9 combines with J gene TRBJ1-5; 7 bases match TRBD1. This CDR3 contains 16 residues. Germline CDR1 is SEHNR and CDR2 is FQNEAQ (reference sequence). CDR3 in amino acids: CASSLAPGGKNRPQHF. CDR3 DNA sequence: TGTGCCAGCAGCTTAGCCCCAGGGGGTAAGAATCGGCCCCAGCATTTT.

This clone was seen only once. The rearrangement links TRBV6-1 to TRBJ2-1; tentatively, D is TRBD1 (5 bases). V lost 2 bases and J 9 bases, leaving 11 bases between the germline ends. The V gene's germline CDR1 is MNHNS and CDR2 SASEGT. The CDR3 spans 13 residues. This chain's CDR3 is CASSEYRLLEQFF. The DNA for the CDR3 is TGTGCCAGCAGTGAATACAGGCTCCTTGAGCAGTTCTTC.

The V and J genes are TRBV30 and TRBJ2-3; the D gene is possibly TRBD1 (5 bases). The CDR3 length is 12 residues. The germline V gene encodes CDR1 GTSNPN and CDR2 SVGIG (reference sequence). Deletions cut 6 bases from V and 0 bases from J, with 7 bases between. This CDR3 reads CACRESTDTQYF. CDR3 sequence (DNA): TGTGCCTGCAGGGAAAGCACAGATACGCAGTATTTT.

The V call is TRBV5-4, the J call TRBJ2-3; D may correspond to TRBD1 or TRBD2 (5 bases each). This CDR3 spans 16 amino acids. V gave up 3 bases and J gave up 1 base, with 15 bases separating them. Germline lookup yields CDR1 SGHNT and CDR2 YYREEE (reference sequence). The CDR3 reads CASSSATGRGTDTQYF. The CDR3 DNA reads TGTGCCAGCAGCTCAGCGACGGGACGAGGCACAGATACGCAGTATTTT.

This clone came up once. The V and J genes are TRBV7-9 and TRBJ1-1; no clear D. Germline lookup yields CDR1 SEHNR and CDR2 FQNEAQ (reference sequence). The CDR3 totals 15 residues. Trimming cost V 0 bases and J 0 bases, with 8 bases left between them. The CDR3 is CASSLAGRVNTEAFF. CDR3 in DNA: TGTGCCAGCAGCTTAGCGGGCAGAGTGAACACTGAAGCTTTCTTT.

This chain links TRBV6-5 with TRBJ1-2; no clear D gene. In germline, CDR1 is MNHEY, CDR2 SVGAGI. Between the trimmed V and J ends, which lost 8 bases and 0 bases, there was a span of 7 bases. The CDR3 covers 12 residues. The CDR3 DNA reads TGTGCCAGCTGGGGTTCTAACTATGGCTACACCTTC. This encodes CASWGSNYGYTF.

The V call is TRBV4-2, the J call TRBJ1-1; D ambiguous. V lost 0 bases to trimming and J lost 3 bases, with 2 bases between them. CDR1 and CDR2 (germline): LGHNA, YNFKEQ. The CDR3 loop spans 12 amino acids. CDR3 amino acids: CASSQEYTEAFF. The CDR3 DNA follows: TGTGCCAGCAGCCAAGAGTACACTGAAGCTTTCTTT.

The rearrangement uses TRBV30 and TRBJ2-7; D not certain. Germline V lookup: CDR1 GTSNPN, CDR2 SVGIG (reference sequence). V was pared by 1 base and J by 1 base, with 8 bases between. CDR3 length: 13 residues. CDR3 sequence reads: CAWSEANSYEQYV. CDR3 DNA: TGTGCCTGGAGTGAAGCGAATTCCTACGAGCAGTACGTC.

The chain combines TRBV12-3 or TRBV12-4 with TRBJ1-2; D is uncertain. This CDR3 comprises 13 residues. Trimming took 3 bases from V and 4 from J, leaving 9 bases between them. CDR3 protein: CASSLPGGYGYTF. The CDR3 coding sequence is TGTGCCAGCAGTTTGCCGGGTGGCTATGGCTACACCTTC.